This T cell receptor (beta chain) derives from a study of cytomegalovirus exposure and HLA in healthy donors. PCR involved 60 Vbeta and 13 Jbeta primers. TCRdb's table, derived via immunoSEQ multiplex PCR, lists solely in-frame clones and lacks some. Its table records 100,000 to 150,000 clones. Regarding this clone: Its antigen remains unidentified.

Study results and caveats: The authors excluded some V segments, including TRBV6-2 and TRBV6-3, as indistinguishable. There were some public TCRs occurring in many donors, but most TCR sequences were rare.

Germline V gene data show CDR1 as SGHVS and CDR2 as FNYEAQ. CDR3 length equals 18 residues. J was trimmed by 0 bases and V by 5 bases; bases with no gene match: 8. At collection, donors were nominally healthy, but unrecorded immune exposures were probable. This TCR came from a woman between 35 and 50 years old in good health and CMV-seropositive. The chain carries TRBV7-6 and TRBJ2-6; TRBD2 agrees at 9 bases. The sequenced material came from PBMCs. The DNA for the CDR3 is TGTGCCAGCAGCCTAGGACTAGCGCGACACTCTGGGGCCAACGTCCTGACTTTC. Its translation is CASSLGLARHSGANVLTF.